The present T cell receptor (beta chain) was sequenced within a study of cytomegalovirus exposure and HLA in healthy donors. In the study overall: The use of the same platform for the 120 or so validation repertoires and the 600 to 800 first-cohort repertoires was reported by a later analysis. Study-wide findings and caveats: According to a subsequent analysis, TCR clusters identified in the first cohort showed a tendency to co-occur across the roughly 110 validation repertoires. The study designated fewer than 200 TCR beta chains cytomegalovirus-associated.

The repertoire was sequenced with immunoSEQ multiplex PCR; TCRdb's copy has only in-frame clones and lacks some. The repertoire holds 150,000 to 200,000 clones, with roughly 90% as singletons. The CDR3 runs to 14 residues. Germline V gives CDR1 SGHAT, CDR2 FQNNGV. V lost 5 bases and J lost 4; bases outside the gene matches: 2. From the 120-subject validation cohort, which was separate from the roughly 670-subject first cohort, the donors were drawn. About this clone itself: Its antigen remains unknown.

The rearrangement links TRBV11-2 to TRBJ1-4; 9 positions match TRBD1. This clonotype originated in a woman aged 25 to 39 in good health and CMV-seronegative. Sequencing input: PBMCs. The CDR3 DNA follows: TGTGCCAGCAGCCACAGGGGGCTTAATGAAAAACTGTTTTTT. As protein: CASSHRGLNEKLFF. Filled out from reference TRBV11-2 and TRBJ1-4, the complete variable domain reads EAGVAQSPRYKIIEKRQSVAFWCNPISGHATLYWYQQILGQGPKLLIQFQNNGVVDDSQLPKDRFSAERLKGVDSTLKIQPAKLEDSAVYLCASSHRGLNEKLFFGSGTQLSVL.